The clone carrying this T cell receptor beta chain was seen a handful of times. What it recognizes is unknown. This entry is derived from a study of T cells in Graves' hyperthyroidism and ophthalmopathy. Study outcomes and limitations: Most thyroid-expanded clonotypes above 0.001 were also found in blood. For ophthalmopathy, model prediction preceded onset by a median 6.5 months.

Exclusions: uncontrolled infection, other autoimmune disease, pregnancy, lactation. The diagnostic basis comprised clinical symptoms, serum thyroxine and TRAb, thyroid ultrasound and orbital computed tomography. Between the trimmed V and J ends, which lost 0 bases and 2 bases, there was a span of 8 bases. There are 14 residues in the CDR3. Germline V gene sequence: CDR1 SGDLS, CDR2 YYNGEE. TCR beta CDR3 regions were amplified from RNA. Carried out on the TCR CDR3, a first-round RT-PCR used the HTBI primer set. TCRdb recomputed calls from the multiplex PCR reads with MiXCR, one row per CDR3 protein. There are fewer than 650,000 distinct CDR3 sequences in the sample; 40% to 50% occur only once, and about 45% lies in the top ten.

The sequence came from an adult woman with Graves' disease, either hyperthyroidism or ophthalmopathy (not recorded which). Sample: peripheral blood or thyroid tissue (not recorded which). V and J are TRBV9 and TRBJ1-1; D gene unclear. The CDR3: CASSVATANTEAFF. The CDR3 DNA is TGTGCCAGCAGCGTAGCTACAGCCAACACTGAAGCTTTCTTT. Full variable domain (rest looked up from reference TRBV9 and TRBJ1-1): DSGVTQTPKHLITATGQRVTLRCSPRSGDLSVYWYQQSLDQGLQFLIQYYNGEERAKGNILERFSAQQFPDLHSELNLSSLELGDSALYFCASSVATANTEAFFGQGTRLTVV.